The rows below give T cell receptor beta chains drawn from one sample of a study of PD-L1 blockade in urothelial cancer. Method: immunoSEQ multiplex PCR; TCRdb's copy keeps in-frame clones and lacks some. The sample lists some 60,000 clones; roughly 86% were seen once. The sequencing here drew on PBMCs, taken around atezolizumab (anti-PD-L1) treatment. Receptors were obtained from a man aged 50 to 60 with urothelial cancer. The CDR3 runs from the conserved cysteine through the conserved F or W. The D gene is left open where the match is weak. Clone size is not always given. Where it is, it says once, few, many or a class for expanded clones.

cdr3_nt: TGTGCCAGCAGTTACTCCACTCGTGGCTACACCTTC; cdr3_aa: CASSYSTRGYTF; j_call: TRBJ1-2; v_call: TRBV28; d_call: -; cdr3_length: 12; clone_size: -
cdr3_nt: TGTGCCAGCAGTCTACAGGGGGGAAGCACAGATACGCAGTATTTT; cdr3_aa: CASSLQGGSTDTQYF; j_call: TRBJ2-3; v_call: TRBV27; d_call: TRBD1; cdr3_length: 15; clone_size: -
cdr3_nt: TGTGCCATCAGCCTGACAGGGGGCAACACTGAAGCTTTCTTT; cdr3_aa: CAISLTGGNTEAFF; j_call: TRBJ1-1; v_call: TRBV10-3; d_call: TRBD1; cdr3_length: 14; clone_size: -
cdr3_nt: TGTGCCAGCAGTTCGCTGACTAGCGGGGTATCCTACGAGCAGTACTTC; cdr3_aa: CASSSLTSGVSYEQYF; j_call: TRBJ2-7; v_call: TRBV28; d_call: TRBD2; cdr3_length: 16; clone_size: -
cdr3_nt: TGTGCCAGCAAACTGGGGGGGTTTGGGGGAAAGGATACGCAGTATTTT; cdr3_aa: CASKLGGFGGKDTQYF; j_call: TRBJ2-3; v_call: TRBV28; d_call: TRBD2; cdr3_length: 16; clone_size: -
cdr3_nt: TGTGCCTGGAGTCCGCGGCCGCGGGAGACCCAGTACTTC; cdr3_aa: CAWSPRPRETQYF; j_call: TRBJ2-5; v_call: TRBV30; d_call: -; cdr3_length: 13; clone_size: -
cdr3_nt: TGCAGTGCTAGGAGAGAGACCCAGTACTTC; cdr3_aa: CSARRETQYF; j_call: TRBJ2-5; v_call: TRBV20-1; d_call: -; cdr3_length: 10; clone_size: -
cdr3_nt: TGTGCCAGCAGTGAATTTCGAGACAGGGACACTGAAGCTTTCTTT; cdr3_aa: CASSEFRDRDTEAFF; j_call: TRBJ1-1; v_call: TRBV25-1; d_call: TRBD1; cdr3_length: 15; clone_size: -
cdr3_nt: TGTGCCAGTAGTATTGGCGCCCGGGACTATGGCTACACCTTC; cdr3_aa: CASSIGARDYGYTF; j_call: TRBJ1-2; v_call: TRBV19; d_call: -; cdr3_length: 14; clone_size: -
cdr3_nt: TGTGCCAGCCGGTTGGTAGCGGGAGCTGAGCAGTTCTTC; cdr3_aa: CASRLVAGAEQFF; j_call: TRBJ2-1; v_call: TRBV27; d_call: TRBD2; cdr3_length: 13; clone_size: -
cdr3_nt: TGCGCCAGCAGCGCGGTGCAGGGGGATCGACCCCTCCACTTT; cdr3_aa: CASSAVQGDRPLHF; j_call: TRBJ1-6; v_call: TRBV5-1; d_call: TRBD1; cdr3_length: 14; clone_size: once
cdr3_nt: TGTGCCAGCTCACCAATAGCGGGAGGGCCCGCAGATACGCAGTATTTT; cdr3_aa: CASSPIAGGPADTQYF; j_call: TRBJ2-3; v_call: TRBV18; d_call: TRBD2; cdr3_length: 16; clone_size: -